The present TCR beta chain was sequenced within a study of blood T cell repertoires in COVID-19. Study-level information: Samples of COVID-19 (acute and convalescent) were obtained from the United States, Italy and Spain. From T cells, B-cell-depleted T cells, or PBMCs came the material, which was cDNA or gDNA.

Authors' data handling: Amplification of reference gene primers provided the estimated nucleated cell counts. The method was immunoSEQ multiplex PCR; TCRdb's version includes in-frame clones alone and lacks a portion of them. V and J calls and clone size are those listed in that table; D and trimming were worked out from the DNA. The table lists some 200,000 clones, 84% of them singletons, with about 1.4% in the top ten. Deletions cut 4 bases from V and 0 bases from J, with 10 bases between. The CDR3 has 15 amino acids. Germline V lookup: CDR1 LNHDA, CDR2 SQIVND (reference sequence). The chain links TRBV19 to TRBJ2-1; D is undetermined. The receptor was isolated from a woman aged 40 to 50 who had recovered from COVID-19. Sequenced: peripheral blood. CDR3 amino acids: CASSRTSSSYNEQFF. CDR3 DNA: TGTGCCAGTAGTAGAACGTCGAGCTCCTACAATGAGCAGTTCTTC.